The 23 T cell receptor beta chains below were found in one sample sequenced in a study of beta chain features in type 1 diabetes. TCRB transcripts that were expressed got sequenced, as all of the isolated RNA had been reverse transcribed. The method was immunoSEQ multiplex PCR; TCRdb's version includes in-frame clones alone and lacks a portion of them. The data contain 150,000 to 180,000 clones, 11% of them singletons. Sequenced material: central memory CD4+ T cells from blood. These TCRs come from a man between 18 and 29 years old in good health.

The chain has TRBV2 and TRBJ2-2; D is uncertain. The CDR3 sequence is 13 residues long. The germline CDR1 and CDR2 sequences are SNHLY and FYNNEI. Trimming removed 2 bases at V and 3 bases at J, with 4 bases between. CDR3 sequence reads: CASSEYYTGELFF. CDR3 nucleotides: TGTGCCAGCAGTGAATATTACACCGGGGAGCTGTTTTTT.

Concerning this clone: The sample has other DNA sequences that encode this CDR3 too. J is TRBJ2-5 and V is TRBV7-2; D not resolved. CDR3 size: 15 residues. V shed 2 bases and J shed 2 bases, with 12 bases lying between them. The V gene's germline CDR1 is SGHTA and CDR2 FQGNSA. The CDR3 bases are TGTGCCAGCAGCTTAAAACAGTTTGGGCAAGAGACCCAGTACTTC. Amino acids: CASSLKQFGQETQYF.

This clone was picked up many times. This chain joins TRBV2 and TRBJ2-4, with D possibly being TRBD1 or TRBD2 (5 bases each). V was cut by 4 bases and J by 13 bases, with 17 bases left in between. The germline gives CDR1 SNHLY, CDR2 FYNNEI. CDR3 length: 13 amino acids. CDR3 in DNA: TGTGCCAGCAGTGTTCTACCGGGACCTCCCCAGTACTTC. Translation gives CASSVLPGPPQYF.

The chain links TRBV4-1 to TRBJ2-3; no clear D. V shed 4 bases and J shed 1 base, with 9 bases lying between them. The CDR3 is 14 amino acids. Germline loops: CDR1 MGHRA, CDR2 YSYEKL. The CDR3 is CASSLRMGTDTQYF. The CDR3 coding sequence is TGCGCCAGCAGCCTCCGGATGGGCACAGATACGCAGTATTTT.

V gene TRBV30 combines with J gene TRBJ1-6; 8 bases match TRBD1. The CDR3 runs 13 residues. Unmatched junction bases numbered 2, after V lost 4 bases and J lost 6 bases. Germline-derived CDR1 and CDR2 are GTSNPN and SVGIG (reference sequence). The CDR3 spells CAWIDRGNSPLHF. The CDR3 bases are TGTGCCTGGATCGACAGGGGTAATTCACCCCTCCACTTT.

In this sample, this clone turned up many times. V and J are TRBV14 and TRBJ2-7; 11 positions agree with TRBD2. Germline-derived CDR1 and CDR2 are SGHDN and FVKESK. V dropped 7 bases and J dropped 12; count of bases not matched to a gene: 14. The CDR3 extends over 14 amino acids. CDR3 in amino acids: CASTPSATSGTWYF. CDR3 sequence (DNA): TGTGCCAGCACACCTTCTGCGACTAGCGGGACATGGTACTTC.

This clone was counted between two and nine times. A much larger clone differs by one base, so this may be a read error. The V and J genes are TRBV2 and TRBJ1-2; D unclear. Trimming took off 6 bases at V and 1 base at J, with 6 bases between the two ends. CDR1 is SNHLY and CDR2 is FYNNEI in the germline V gene. The CDR3 contains 12 residues. The CDR3 DNA follows: TGTGCCAGCAGCCCCTTTAACTATGGCTACACCTTC. Translated, it gives CASSPFNYGYTF. Full variable domain (remainder filled in from reference TRBV2 and TRBJ1-2): EPEVTQTPSHQVTQMGQEVILRCVPISNHLYFYWYRQILGQKVEFLVSFYNNEISEKSEIFDDQFSVERPDGSNFTLKIRSTKLEDSAMYFCASSPFNYGYTFGSGTRLTVV.

This clone has just a few counts. The gene calls are TRBV2 and TRBJ2-2; no reliable D call. The CDR3 sequence is 12 residues long. The germline CDR1 and CDR2 sequences are SNHLY and FYNNEI. The V and J ends lost 7 bases and 8 bases respectively, with 11 bases between them. This chain's CDR3 is CASTPLLGELFF. The CDR3 DNA reads TGTGCCAGCACCCCCTTATTGGGGGAGCTGTTTTTT.

The gene calls are TRBV6-5 and TRBJ2-3; TRBD2 might be the D (6 bases). The length of the CDR3 is 15 residues. Trimming left V 3 bases short and J 4 bases short, with 14 bases between. CDR1 and CDR2 (germline): MNHEY, SVGAGI. CDR3 protein: CASSYEGRSADTQYF. The CDR3 region has the DNA TGTGCCAGCAGTTATGAGGGGAGGAGTGCAGATACGCAGTATTTT.

This clone was recorded a few times. In DNA, the CDR3 is TGCGCCAGCAGCTCTACTCTAGCGGGGCCCGATACGCAGTATTTT. It encodes CASSSTLAGPDTQYF. The chain joins TRBV5-1 to TRBJ2-3, with 9 bases that match TRBD2. V gave up 3 bases and J gave up 6 bases; unmatched junction bases: 8. The CDR3 totals 15 residues. CDR1 is SGHRS, CDR2 YFSETQ, per germline. The complete variable domain, with remaining parts taken from reference TRBV5-1 and TRBJ2-3, reads KAGVTQTPRYLIKTRGQQVTLSCSPISGHRSVSWYQQTPGQGLQFLFEYFSETQRNKGNFPGRFSGRQFSNSRSEMNVSTLELGDSALYLCASSSTLAGPDTQYFGPGTRLTVL.

The chain employs TRBV11-3 and TRBJ2-3; D gene ambiguous. Per the germline V gene, CDR1 is SGHNT and CDR2 is YENEEA. The V end was cut by 5 bases, the J end by 0 bases, with 6 bases between. The CDR3 extends over 13 amino acids. The CDR3 region has the DNA TGTGCCAGCAGCCTTGACAGCACAGATACGCAGTATTTT. This gives the protein CASSLDSTDTQYF.

With regard to this clone: This may be a read error, as it is one base from a much larger clone. The chain has TRBV9 and TRBJ2-3, with unresolved D. Germline CDR1 and CDR2: SGDLS and YYNGEE. V was trimmed by 4 bases and J by 0 bases, leaving 6 bases between them. This CDR3 spans 13 amino acids. Written as DNA, the CDR3 is TGTGCCAGCAGCCCACCTAGCACAGATACGCAGTATTTT. Its protein product is CASSPPSTDTQYF.

This clone was observed a handful of times. This chain uses TRBV7-2 with TRBJ2-5; TRBD1 matches at 10 bases. V dropped 4 bases and J dropped 2; count of bases not matched to a gene: 7. Germline V gives CDR1 SGHTA, CDR2 FQGNSA. The CDR3 is 16 amino acids. The chain's CDR3 is CASSSLPGQGQETQYF. CDR3 nucleotides: TGTGCCAGCAGCTCTCTTCCGGGACAGGGGCAAGAGACCCAGTACTTC.

In its sample, this clone was seen a few times. CDR3 bases: TGTGCCAGCAGCGTAGGTGGCAGCCCCATGACAGATACGCAGTATTTT. Translating gives CASSVGGSPMTDTQYF. The chain couples TRBV9 to TRBJ2-3; D call uncertain. The CDR3 is 16 amino acids. V lost 0 bases, J lost 3 bases, and 14 bases lay in between. Germline V gene lookup returns CDR1 SGDLS and CDR2 YYNGEE.

The gene calls are TRBV5-1 and TRBJ2-1; D unresolved. Trimming pared 2 bases from V and 0 bases from J, leaving 12 bases between. Per germline, CDR1 SGHRS and CDR2 YFSETQ. The CDR3 runs to 16 residues. In DNA, the CDR3 is TGCGCCAGCAGCTTAGACCCGACCAGCTCCTACAATGAGCAGTTCTTC. It is translated as CASSLDPTSSYNEQFF.

A few counts support this clone. V usage is TRBV27 and J usage is TRBJ2-2; TRBD2 aligns across 11 bases. Germline V gene lookup returns CDR1 MNHEY and CDR2 SMNVEV (reference sequence). V trimming: 7 bases; J trimming: 5 bases; junction bases outside the gene matches: 3. This CDR3 is built from 14 residues. The CDR3 bases are TGTGCCAGCAAACTAGCGGGAGCGACCGGGGAGCTGTTTTTT. As protein: CASKLAGATGELFF.

A remark on this clone: Other nucleotide sequences from this sample produce the same CDR3. The gene calls are TRBV9 and TRBJ1-2; D call uncertain. V dropped 4 bases and J dropped 6 bases, with 13 bases sitting between them. The CDR3 contains 13 residues. Germline CDR1 is SGDLS and CDR2 is YYNGEE. As DNA, the CDR3 is TGTGCCAGCAGCCCCGGACTACGGGATGGCTACACCTTC. Translation gives CASSPGLRDGYTF.

This clone showed up just a few times. CDR3 protein: CASRLGTGERYEQYF. CDR3 sequence (DNA): TGCGCCAGCAGACTCGGGACAGGGGAGAGGTACGAGCAGTACTTC. This chain links TRBV5-1 with TRBJ2-7; 10 bases map to TRBD1. This CDR3 region has 15 residues. Germline CDR1 reads SGHRS; CDR2 reads YFSETQ. Losses at the gene ends were 5 bases for V and 4 bases for J; bases not matched to a gene: 9.

CDR3 region: CASSQAGVGYGYTF. The CDR3 DNA sequence: TGCGCCAGCAGCCAAGCAGGAGTTGGCTATGGCTACACCTTC. The chain uses TRBV4-3 and TRBJ1-2; D gene uncertain. The ends were cut back, 1 base at V and 4 bases at J, with 10 bases in the middle. This CDR3 contains 14 residues. Germline V lookup: CDR1 LGHNA, CDR2 YSLEER.

This clone showed up just a few times. V and J are TRBV7-9 and TRBJ1-1; D gene uncertain. V was cut by 2 bases and J by 2 bases, with 9 bases left in between. The CDR3 runs to 14 residues. CDR1 is SEHNR, CDR2 FQNEAQ, per germline (reference sequence). The CDR3 spells CASSLHGSNTEAFF. The CDR3 DNA reads as TGTGCCAGCAGCTTACATGGCAGCAACACTGAAGCTTTCTTT.

This sequence joins TRBV21-1 and TRBJ2-7; the table's D call, TRBD2, was not checked against the DNA. TRBV21-1 counts as a pseudogene. The CDR3 covers 14 residues. The CDR3 sequence: CASSKAERPYEQYF. The CDR3 DNA follows: TGTGCCAGCAGCAAAGCTGAGCGGCCTTACGAGCAGTACTTC.

This clone was detected a few times. This chain uses TRBV4-2 with TRBJ2-5; 9 bases match TRBD1. Trimming took 7 bases from V and 4 from J; bases not matched to a gene: 4. Germline V CDR1 and CDR2: LGHNA, YNFKEQ. This CDR3 has 13 amino acids. CDR3 coding DNA: TGTGCCAGCATCCTACAGGGGGCAGAGACCCAGTACTTC. Translating it yields CASILQGAETQYF.

This clone showed up just a few times. The V gene is TRBV4-2, the J gene TRBJ1-4; D not certain. This CDR3 has 12 residues. In germline, CDR1 is LGHNA, CDR2 YNFKEQ. V lost 6 bases and J lost 6, with 8 bases in between. DNA of the CDR3: TGTGCCAGCAGAAGGTGGGATGAAAAACTGTTTTTT. This translates into CASRRWDEKLFF.